The 32 T cell receptor beta chains listed next were all sequenced from one sample in a study of T cell repertoires in cytomegalovirus infection. TCRdb redid the calling of the reads with MiXCR, one entry per CDR3 protein. The sample has more than 650,000 distinct CDR3 sequences, about 40% seen once. What was sequenced was PBMCs. All receptors come from a human donor in good health (CMV status not recorded). Some clones in this sample may be carry-over from other donors' samples.

This clonotype was recorded many times. Written as DNA, the CDR3 is TGTGCCAGCAGCTTAGCGATCGGCGAGCAGTACTTC. This codes for CASSLAIGEQYF. The V gene is TRBV7-8, the J gene TRBJ2-7; the D is unclear. The CDR3 loop spans 12 amino acids. CDR1 SGHVS and CDR2 FQNEAQ come from the germline V gene. V lost 0 bases and J 6 bases, leaving 6 bases between the germline ends.

This chain uses TRBV3-1 with TRBJ2-2; D possibly uses TRBD1 or TRBD2 (5 bases each). Germline V gene data show CDR1 as LGHDT and CDR2 as YNNKEL (reference sequence). CDR3 length equals 18 residues. V was shortened by 0 bases and J by 0 bases, with 14 bases between the two germline ends. CDR3 nucleotides: TGTGCCAGCAGCCAAGAAGAATTGGGGGTTCCGAACACCGGGGAGCTGTTTTTT. It specifies CASSQEELGVPNTGELFF.

The chain links TRBV11-1 to TRBJ2-1; 7 bases line up with TRBD1. The V segment lost 5 bases and the J segment 2 bases; nucleotides outside the gene matches: 3. Germline V gene sequence: CDR1 SGHAT, CDR2 FQDESV (reference sequence). This CDR3 spans 14 amino acids. The chain's CDR3 is CASSSDRAYNEQFF. The CDR3 nucleotides are TGTGCCAGCAGCAGCGACAGGGCCTACAATGAGCAGTTCTTC.

The V gene is TRBV12-3 or TRBV12-4, the J gene TRBJ1-6, with a weak D call TRBD1 (5 bases). This CDR3 is built from 21 residues. Trimming took off 6 bases at V and 0 bases at J, with 27 bases between the two ends. In DNA, the CDR3 is TGTGCCAGCAGGATTGGCGGGGGGAACTTAGGACCTAGCTCCTATAATTCACCCCTCCACTTT. Its translation is CASRIGGGNLGPSSYNSPLHF.

The CDR3 loop is CASSFKGGAGYTF. The CDR3 nucleotides are TGTGCCAGCAGCTTCAAAGGGGGCGCTGGCTACACCTTC. The rearrangement links TRBV5-4 to TRBJ1-2, with 7 bases aligning to TRBD1. There are 13 residues in the CDR3. V was clipped by 2 bases and J by 7 bases; unmatched bases: 5. CDR1 is SGHNT, CDR2 YYREEE, per germline (reference sequence).

V and J are TRBV7-9 and TRBJ1-2; TRBD1 matches at 10 bases. CDR1 is SEHNR and CDR2 is FQNEAQ in the germline V gene (reference sequence). The CDR3 sequence is 16 residues long. Trimming at V came to 2 bases and at J to 2 bases, leaving 5 bases not matched to a gene. The CDR3 here is CASSLPPGQGNYGYTF. CDR3 DNA: TGTGCCAGCAGCTTACCGCCGGGACAGGGGAACTATGGCTACACCTTC.

The CDR3 loop is CATSRGETATNEKLFF. The CDR3 DNA reads as TGTGCCACCAGCAGGGGGGAAACAGCAACTAATGAAAAACTGTTTTTT. The genes are TRBV15 and TRBJ1-4, with TRBD1 as a possible D gene (5 bases). Germline values: CDR1 LNHNV, CDR2 YYDKDF (reference sequence). This CDR3 region has 16 residues. Deletions cut 3 bases from V and 0 bases from J, with 11 bases between.

This clonotype was counted ten times or more. The chain links TRBV7-3 to TRBJ1-1; D uncertain. V lost 4 bases and J 2 bases, leaving 8 bases between the germline ends. Per the germline V gene, CDR1 is SGHTA and CDR2 is FQGTGA. The CDR3 extends over 13 amino acids. Here the CDR3 DNA reads TGTGCCAGCAGCTCCGATGGTAACACTGAAGCTTTCTTT. Translation gives CASSSDGNTEAFF.

As to this clonotype: A read error is likely, as this CDR3 ends without the conserved phenylalanine or tryptophan. The chain uses TRBV28 and TRBJ2-7; D gene ambiguous. The CDR3 totals 14 residues. Germline V gives CDR1 MDHEN, CDR2 SYDVKM. V was clipped by 6 bases and J by 2 bases, with 14 bases between them. This CDR3 reads CASSTSGPTYEQYL. CDR3 nucleotides: TGTGCCAGCAGCACATCGGGCCCTACCTACGAGCAGTACTTA.

This chain connects TRBV6-6 to TRBJ2-1; D is perhaps TRBD2 (5 bases). V lost 5 bases and J lost 6, with 11 bases in between. The germline V gene has CDR1 MNHNY and CDR2 SVGAGI (reference sequence). The CDR3 has 13 amino acids. The CDR3 sequence is CASSHTSPNEQFF. CDR3 DNA: TGTGCCAGCAGTCATACTAGTCCCAATGAGCAGTTCTTC.

This clonotype was detected ten times or more. The chain carries TRBV7-8 and TRBJ2-3; 8 bases are a match to TRBD2. V shed 5 bases, J shed 2 bases, and the junction held 6 bases outside the gene matches. The CDR3 has 15 residues. Germline loops: CDR1 SGHVS, CDR2 FQNEAQ. CDR3: CASSLSGAFTDTQYF. The CDR3 nucleotides read TGTGCCAGCAGCCTTAGCGGGGCGTTCACAGATACGCAGTATTTT.

This clonotype was seen at least ten times. At one boundary the junction diverges from the germline segment, which might be a read error. This chain connects TRBV11-2 to TRBJ1-1, with D possibly matching TRBD1 (6 bases). The CDR3 extends over 14 amino acids. Germline CDR1 SGHAT, CDR2 FQNNGV. The CDR3 nucleotides are TGTGCCAGCAGTTTAGCAGGGGTTAACACTGAAGCTTTCTTT. It yields the protein CASSLAGVNTEAFF.

The CDR3 is CASIVRGGGTEAFF. The CDR3 bases are TGTGCCAGCATCGTACGGGGGGGCGGCACTGAAGCTTTCTTT. This sequence joins TRBV12-3 or TRBV12-4 and TRBJ1-1, with D possibly being TRBD1 (6 bases). The CDR3 extends over 14 amino acids. With 7 bases removed from V and 4 bases from J, the gap between germline ends came to 16 bases.

This clonotype has only a few counts. The V call is TRBV12-3 or TRBV12-4, the J call TRBJ1-2; D not resolved. The V end lost 3 bases, the J end lost 2 bases, and 7 bases lay between the germline ends. The CDR3 has 13 amino acids. In DNA, the CDR3 is TGTGCCAGCAGTTTTCGTGACAACTATGGCTACACCTTC. This gives the protein CASSFRDNYGYTF.

The chain joins TRBV6-1 to TRBJ1-5, with 7 bases lining up with TRBD1. This CDR3 is 15 amino acids long. Germline V gene sequence: CDR1 MNHNS, CDR2 SASEGT. The V segment lost 3 bases and the J segment 2 bases; nucleotides outside the gene matches: 4. The CDR3 nucleotides read TGTGCCAGCAGTGAGGGGACAGCTCGCAATCAGCCCCAGCATTTT. This gives the protein CASSEGTARNQPQHF.

This clonotype was detected only a few times. This chain uses TRBV6-5 with TRBJ2-3; tentatively, D is TRBD2 (6 bases). Trimming removed 5 bases from V and 0 bases from J, with 18 bases in between. The CDR3 spans 17 residues. Germline V gene data show CDR1 as MNHEY and CDR2 as SVGAGI. The CDR3 sequence: CASSPSERAPSTDTQYF. CDR3 DNA: TGTGCCAGCAGTCCCTCAGAGCGGGCTCCTAGCACAGATACGCAGTATTTT.

The J gene is TRBJ1-5, the V gene TRBV27; D gene unclear. CDR1 and CDR2 from the germline V gene are MNHEY and SMNVEV (reference sequence). The length of the CDR3 is 14 residues. The ends were cut back, 5 bases at V and 0 bases at J, with 8 bases in the middle. CDR3 residues: CASSPRSSNQPQHF. In DNA form, the CDR3 reads TGTGCCAGCAGTCCTAGAAGTAGCAATCAGCCCCAGCATTTT.

The genes are TRBV6-1 and TRBJ1-1; D is unresolved. The V and J ends lost 8 bases and 2 bases respectively, with 15 bases between them. The CDR3 is 14 residues long. The germline V gene has CDR1 MNHNS and CDR2 SASEGT. Here the CDR3 reads CASPEEGKNTEAFF. The CDR3 DNA sequence: TGTGCCAGCCCCGAGGAAGGGAAAAACACTGAAGCTTTCTTT.

The chain employs TRBV12-3 or TRBV12-4 and TRBJ1-2; the match to TRBD1 covers 9 bases. Trimming cost V 8 bases and J 4 bases; bases outside gene matches: 5. The CDR3 spans 13 residues. This chain's CDR3 is CASWTGESYGYTF. The CDR3, as DNA: TGTGCCAGCTGGACAGGGGAGAGCTATGGCTACACCTTC.

CDR3 in amino acids: CSVRTGNTEAFF. The CDR3 nucleotides read TGCAGCGTTCGGACAGGGAACACTGAAGCTTTCTTT. The chain recombines TRBV29-1 with TRBJ1-1, with 7 positions matching TRBD1. The CDR3 has 12 residues. The germline CDR1 and CDR2 sequences are SQVTM and ANQGSEA. The J segment lost 1 base and the V segment lost 5 bases, leaving 1 base of the junction unmatched.

This clonotype occurred a few times. This chain joins TRBV28 and TRBJ1-1; 9 nucleotides line up with TRBD1. With 4 bases clipped from V and 1 base from J, the junction kept 10 bases outside the gene matches. The CDR3 loop spans 17 amino acids. Germline CDR1 is MDHEN and CDR2 is SYDVKM. CDR3 sequence reads: CASSSPLRTGENTEAFF. CDR3 in DNA: TGTGCCAGCAGTTCACCTCTAAGGACAGGGGAGAACACTGAAGCTTTCTTT.

The chain employs TRBV30 and TRBJ1-2; TRBD1 is a possible D gene (5 bases). The length of the CDR3 is 13 residues. Germline V lookup: CDR1 GTSNPN, CDR2 SVGIG (reference sequence). The V end lost 1 base, the J end lost 4 bases, and 10 bases lay between the germline ends. The CDR3 sequence: CAWSDTGSYGYTF. The CDR3 region has the DNA TGTGCCTGGAGTGATACAGGATCCTATGGCTACACCTTC.

This clonotype was recorded only once. Compared with germline, one end of the junction differs, possibly owing to a read error. This chain uses TRBV4-1 with TRBJ2-7, with 13 bases lining up with TRBD2. CDR3 length: 18 residues. From germline, CDR1 is MGHRA and CDR2 YSYEKL. The CDR3 spells CASSQYTSGGVLTYEQYF. CDR3 DNA sequence: TGTGCCAGCAGCCAATATACTAGCGGGGGGGTTCTCACCTACGAGCAGTACTTC.

The chain is built from TRBV6-5 and TRBJ2-1, with D possibly matching TRBD2 (6 bases). The CDR3 sequence is 15 residues long. Trimming removed 0 bases at V and 5 bases at J, with 11 bases between. Germline V CDR1 and CDR2: MNHEY, SVGAGI. CDR3 sequence reads: CASSYSSGSHNEQFF. DNA of the CDR3: TGTGCCAGCAGTTACTCTTCCGGGAGCCACAATGAGCAGTTCTTC.

This chain connects TRBV20-1 to TRBJ2-2; D is tentatively TRBD1 or TRBD2 (5 bases each). Trimming removed 3 bases from V and 4 bases from J, with 12 bases in between. Germline loops: CDR1 DFQATT, CDR2 SNEGSKA (reference sequence). This CDR3 is 14 amino acids long. The CDR3 loop is CSARRGAGTGELFF. The CDR3 DNA reads TGCAGTGCTAGGCGAGGGGCGGGCACCGGGGAGCTGTTTTTT.

CDR3 protein: CSAQLDIPYEQYF. Written as DNA, the CDR3 is TGCAGCGCCCAGCTGGACATTCCCTACGAGCAGTACTTC. The chain recombines TRBV29-1 with TRBJ2-7, with a possible D match to TRBD1 (5 bases). CDR1 is SQVTM and CDR2 is ANQGSEA in the germline V gene. This CDR3 comprises 13 residues. V lost 7 bases and J 2 bases, leaving 15 bases between the germline ends.

With respect to this clonotype: Here the CDR3 omits its conserved ending phenylalanine or tryptophan, so a read error is the likely source. CDR3 in DNA: TGTGCCAGCAGCTTTGAGAGGGGCCGCTCCTACGAGCAGTACTTA. Translating gives CASSFERGRSYEQYL. V and J are TRBV7-6 and TRBJ2-7, with D perhaps given as TRBD1 or TRBD2 (5 bases each). The CDR3 is made up of 15 amino acids. Between the trimmed V and J ends, which lost 3 bases and 0 bases, there was a span of 12 bases. The germline gives CDR1 SGHVS, CDR2 FNYEAQ.

This clonotype was detected many times. This chain joins TRBV28 and TRBJ1-1, with TRBD1 matching 12 bases. The CDR3 is 15 residues long. CDR1 and CDR2 (germline): MDHEN, SYDVKM. V shed 8 bases and J 7 bases; nucleotides not matched to a gene: 11. The CDR3 protein is CASHKMGQGANEAFF. The CDR3 coding sequence is TGTGCCAGCCATAAGATGGGACAGGGGGCGAATGAAGCTTTCTTT.

The DNA for the CDR3 is TGTGCCAGCAGCCGATCTACAGGGCTGGATACGCAGTATTTT. Protein product: CASSRSTGLDTQYF. The chain joins TRBV7-9 to TRBJ2-3, with a weak D call TRBD1 (6 bases). Germline values: CDR1 SEHNR, CDR2 FQNEAQ (reference sequence). The CDR3 is 14 amino acids. The V end was cut by 5 bases, the J end by 6 bases, with 15 bases between.

This clonotype was seen more than once but under ten times. The chain has TRBV7-6 and TRBJ1-3; no clear D gene. This CDR3 comprises 19 residues. Germline CDR1 is SGHVS and CDR2 is FNYEAQ. V lost 5 bases to trimming and J lost 0 bases, with 23 bases between them. The CDR3 coding sequence is TGTGCCAGCAGCGCGACCCCCCCCCCATGGGCCTCCTCTGGAAACACCATATATTTT. Translating gives CASSATPPPWASSGNTIYF.

V usage is TRBV14 and J usage is TRBJ1-4; TRBD1 aligns across 8 bases. V was clipped by 4 bases and J by 7 bases; unmatched bases: 14. CDR1 and CDR2 (germline): SGHDN, FVKESK. The CDR3 contains 17 residues. CDR3: CASSPATGVFRGEKLFF. The CDR3 nucleotides are TGTGCCAGCAGCCCTGCGACAGGGGTTTTTAGAGGTGAAAAACTGTTTTTT. The full variable domain, in which reference TRBV14 and TRBJ1-4 provide the parts outside the CDR3, is EAGVTQFPSHSVIEKGQTVTLRCDPISGHDNLYWYRRVMGKEIKFLLHFVKESKQDESGMPNNRFLAERTGGTYSTLKVQPAELEDSGVYFCASSPATGVFRGEKLFFGSGTQLSVL.

As regards this clonotype: An end of the junction does not agree with germline; a read error may underlie this. The chain employs TRBV20-1 and TRBJ1-4, with D possibly TRBD1 on 6 matching bases. Looked up from germline, CDR1 is DFQATT and CDR2 is SNEGSKA (reference sequence). The CDR3 length is 15 residues. The CDR3 nucleotides read TGCAGTGCTAGTGGCCCCGGGACACGGGCGGAAAAAATGTTTTTT. Translation: CSASGPGTRAEKMFF.